Listed here are 15 T cell receptor beta chains from one sample, sequenced in a study of T-cell memory formation after mild COVID-19 (dated by TCRdb to 2020 to 2022). The library was built by means of 5' RACE. Data came from an Illumina NovaSeq 6000. TCRdb redid the processing of the public reads, applying fastp at Q25 and MiXCR, and retained in-frame beta chains. Records with the same CDR3 protein are collapsed into one entry carrying the most frequent genes and DNA. The sample yields 450,000 to 650,000 distinct CDR3 sequences; roughly 18% were counted once. The ten largest clonotypes hold 12% of the sample. Specimen: PBMCs or a T cell subset sorted from them (not recorded which). Every receptor here comes from an adult woman who had mild COVID-19 (a few samples of this study predate the infection). The sample titles of this study are shuffled in the database, so cell type and time point are left out; the donor was told from shared clones.

This chain uses TRBV11-2 with TRBJ1-3; D call uncertain. Germline values: CDR1 SGHAT, CDR2 FQNNGV. V lost 3 bases and J 0 bases, leaving 9 bases between the germline ends. CDR3 length: 15 amino acids. CDR3 nucleotide sequence: TGTGCCAGCAGCTTTGGTCGCAACTCTGGAAACACCATATATTTT. The encoded protein is CASSFGRNSGNTIYF.

This clonotype was seen a handful of times. The chain combines TRBV19 with TRBJ2-7, with D perhaps TRBD2 (5 bases). The germline CDR1 and CDR2 sequences are LNHDA and SQIVND (reference sequence). This CDR3 is built from 14 residues. The V end lost 3 bases, the J end lost 0 bases, and 9 bases lay between the germline ends. This CDR3 reads CASSMAGLSYEQYF. The CDR3, as DNA: TGTGCCAGTAGTATGGCCGGACTCTCCTACGAGCAGTACTTC. The whole variable domain, filled in from reference TRBV19 and TRBJ2-7, reads DGGITQSPKYLFRKEGQNVTLSCEQNLNHDAMYWYRQDPGQGLRLIYYSQIVNDFQKGDIAEGYSVSREKKESFPLTVTSAQKNPTAFYLCASSMAGLSYEQYFGPGTRLTVT.

The V and J genes are TRBV20-1 and TRBJ1-2; 7 nucleotides align to TRBD1. The CDR3 consists of 13 residues. V dropped 4 bases and J dropped 6; count of bases not matched to a gene: 8. Per germline, CDR1 DFQATT and CDR2 SNEGSKA (reference sequence). The DNA for the CDR3 is TGCAGTGCTATGAACAGGGGTCCGGATGGCTACACCTTC. This codes for CSAMNRGPDGYTF.

A few counts support this clonotype. The J gene is TRBJ2-1, the V gene TRBV7-2; 7 bases align to TRBD1. V shed 2 bases and J 6 bases; nucleotides not matched to a gene: 7. Looked up from germline, CDR1 is SGHTA and CDR2 is FQGNSA. The CDR3 extends over 15 amino acids. CDR3 loop: CASSLLPTGSNEQFF. The CDR3 region has the DNA TGTGCCAGCAGCTTACTCCCGACAGGGAGCAATGAGCAGTTCTTC.

There are a few counts of this clonotype. This sequence joins TRBV5-1 and TRBJ2-2; TRBD1 aligns across 9 bases. Germline CDR1 and CDR2: SGHRS and YFSETQ. CDR3 length: 14 amino acids. The V gene end was trimmed by 4 bases and the J gene end by 7 bases; junction bases not matched to a gene: 5. CDR3 DNA sequence: TGCGCCAGCAGCCCTCGGACAGGGGACGGGGAGCTGTTTTTT. It codes for CASSPRTGDGELFF.

This chain joins TRBV7-2 and TRBJ2-3; 11 bases agree with TRBD2. The germline gives CDR1 SGHTA, CDR2 FQGNSA. The CDR3 sequence is 18 residues long. V trimming: 3 bases; J trimming: 2 bases; junction bases outside the gene matches: 10. The CDR3 DNA reads TGTGCCAGCAGCTTTTCCCAACTAGCGGGGGTCCACACAGATACGCAGTATTTT. Its translation is CASSFSQLAGVHTDTQYF.

This clonotype showed up just a few times. This chain's CDR3 is CAWKQAGINTGELFF. DNA for the CDR3: TGTGCCTGGAAGCAGGCAGGGATAAACACCGGGGAGCTGTTTTTT. This sequence joins TRBV30 and TRBJ2-2; a possible D gene is TRBD1 (5 bases). The CDR3 covers 15 residues. The germline V gene has CDR1 GTSNPN and CDR2 SVGIG (reference sequence). Deletions cut 4 bases from V and 2 bases from J, with 14 bases between.

V and J are TRBV9 and TRBJ2-1; 7 nucleotides align to TRBD2. This CDR3 has 15 amino acids. The V and J ends lost 0 bases and 7 bases, in that order; junction bases with no gene match: 7. Germline lookup yields CDR1 SGDLS and CDR2 YYNGEE. In DNA, the CDR3 is TGTGCCAGCAGCGTAGGGGGGGGACCAGGGAATGAGCAGTTCTTC. It codes for CASSVGGGPGNEQFF.

The chain carries TRBV29-1 and TRBJ2-7; the match to TRBD2 covers 9 bases. Germline V gene sequence: CDR1 SQVTM, CDR2 ANQGSEA. The CDR3 loop spans 13 amino acids. Trimming cost V 8 bases and J 3 bases; bases outside gene matches: 8. The CDR3 here is CSFAGGGGYEQYF. CDR3 nucleotide sequence: TGCAGCTTTGCGGGAGGGGGCGGCTACGAGCAGTACTTC.

The sample holds many counts of this clonotype. The CDR3 sequence: CSVIAAGGLTDTQYF. CDR3 DNA sequence: TGCAGCGTTATCGCAGCGGGAGGGCTGACAGATACGCAGTATTTT. J is TRBJ2-3 and V is TRBV29-1; 10 bases agree with TRBD2. CDR1 SQVTM and CDR2 ANQGSEA come from the germline V gene. This CDR3 comprises 15 residues. Germline trimming cut 5 bases from V and 3 bases from J; bases unmatched to any gene: 8.

V and J are TRBV6-5 and TRBJ2-1; the D gene is possibly TRBD2 (5 bases). Germline assignment: CDR1 MNHEY and CDR2 SVGAGI. V was shortened by 7 bases and J by 7 bases, with 14 bases between the two germline ends. This CDR3 comprises 13 residues. DNA of the CDR3: TGTGCCAGCAAGCGGCCCGATGGGAATGAGCAGTTCTTC. The encoded protein is CASKRPDGNEQFF.

This clonotype has just a few counts. This chain links TRBV18 with TRBJ2-6; D might be TRBD2 (5 bases). CDR1 is KGHSH and CDR2 is LQKENI in the germline V gene. The CDR3 totals 15 residues. Trimming removed 2 bases at V and 4 bases at J, with 9 bases between. The CDR3 coding sequence is TGTGCCAGCTCACCATTGGGAGTCGGGGCCAACGTCCTGACTTTC. It specifies CASSPLGVGANVLTF. The whole variable domain, remainder taken from reference TRBV18 and TRBJ2-6, is NAGVMQNPRHLVRRRGQEARLRCSPMKGHSHVYWYRQLPEEGLKFMVYLQKENIIDESGMPKERFSAEFPKEGPSILRIQQVVRGDSAAYFCASSPLGVGANVLTFGAGSRLTVL.

In its sample, this clonotype was seen a few times. V is TRBV20-1 and J is TRBJ2-7, with 7 bases identical to TRBD1. Germline CDR1 is DFQATT and CDR2 is SNEGSKA (reference sequence). Germline trimming cut 0 bases from V and 2 bases from J; bases unmatched to any gene: 4. The CDR3 covers 14 residues. The CDR3 DNA follows: TGCAGTGCTAGAGAACAGGGGCTCACCTACGAGCAGTACTTC. The encoded protein is CSAREQGLTYEQYF.

This clonotype was found a few times. This chain links TRBV3-1 with TRBJ2-5; no clear D. From germline, CDR1 is LGHDT and CDR2 YNNKEL (reference sequence). V shed 4 bases and J shed 7 bases, with 16 bases lying between them. The CDR3 has 14 amino acids. CDR3: CASSLDAASGTQYF. The CDR3, as DNA: TGTGCCAGCAGCCTGGACGCAGCGTCTGGGACCCAGTACTTC.

This clonotype was detected a few times. The chain employs TRBV5-1 and TRBJ2-7; 8 nucleotides align to TRBD1. Losses at the gene ends were 4 bases for V and 3 bases for J; bases not matched to a gene: 12. The CDR3 extends over 16 amino acids. The germline gives CDR1 SGHRS, CDR2 YFSETQ. CDR3 protein: CASSGQGERHGYEQYF. CDR3 DNA sequence: TGCGCCAGCAGCGGACAGGGAGAACGTCACGGCTACGAGCAGTACTTC.